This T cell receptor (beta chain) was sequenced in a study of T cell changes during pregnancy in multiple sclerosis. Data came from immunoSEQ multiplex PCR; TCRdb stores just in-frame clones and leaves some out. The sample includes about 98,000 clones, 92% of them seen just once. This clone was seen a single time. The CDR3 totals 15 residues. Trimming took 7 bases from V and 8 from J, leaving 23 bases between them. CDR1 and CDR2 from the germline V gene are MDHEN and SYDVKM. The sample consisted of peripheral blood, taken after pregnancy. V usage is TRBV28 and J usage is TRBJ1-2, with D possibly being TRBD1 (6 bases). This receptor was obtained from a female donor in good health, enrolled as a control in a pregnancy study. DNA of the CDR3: TGTGCCAGCACCTTCAGGGCTTTGGGGGCGGACGGCTACACCTTC. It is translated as CASTFRALGADGYTF.